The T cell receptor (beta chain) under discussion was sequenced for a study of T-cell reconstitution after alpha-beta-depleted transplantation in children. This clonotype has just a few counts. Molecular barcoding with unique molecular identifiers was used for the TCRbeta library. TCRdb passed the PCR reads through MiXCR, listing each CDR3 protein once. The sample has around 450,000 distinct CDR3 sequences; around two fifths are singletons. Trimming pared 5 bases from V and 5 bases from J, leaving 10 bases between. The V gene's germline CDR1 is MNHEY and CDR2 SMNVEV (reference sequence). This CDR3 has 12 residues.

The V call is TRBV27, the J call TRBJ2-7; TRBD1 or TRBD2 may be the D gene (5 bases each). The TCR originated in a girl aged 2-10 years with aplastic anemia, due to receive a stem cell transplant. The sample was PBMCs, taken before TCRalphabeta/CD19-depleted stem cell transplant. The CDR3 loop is CASSPGTDEQYF. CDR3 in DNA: TGTGCCAGCAGTCCCGGGACGGACGAGCAGTACTTC.